The 6 T cell receptor beta chains reported below all come from one sample, sequenced in a study of shared clonotypes between healthy human individuals. The table came from immunoSEQ multiplex PCR; TCRdb's copy has only in-frame clones and leaves some out. The table lists around 1.5 million clones, 95% to 99% of them singletons. Sequenced input: naive CD4+ T cells sorted from blood. Documented subset: CD45RA+ positively selected. These receptor sequences come from a man aged 30-40 years in good health.

The chain has TRBV25-1 and TRBJ2-7; D may match TRBD1 or TRBD2 (5 bases each). There are 16 residues in the CDR3. Trimming took 3 bases from V and 0 from J, leaving 15 bases between them. The germline gives CDR1 MGHDK, CDR2 SYGVNS. DNA for the CDR3: TGTGCCAGCAGTGATCGTTCGGGGACCAGCTCCTACGAGCAGTACTTC. Protein sequence: CASSDRSGTSSYEQYF.

This chain connects TRBV4-1 to TRBJ2-1; D may correspond to TRBD1 or TRBD2 (5 bases each). From germline, CDR1 is MGHRA and CDR2 YSYEKL. The V gene lost 6 bases and the J gene lost 2 bases, with 14 bases spanning the gap. The CDR3 is 15 amino acids. CDR3 protein: CASSFRDGTYNEQFF. Written as DNA, the CDR3 is TGCGCCAGCAGTTTCCGGGACGGGACCTACAATGAGCAGTTCTTC.

In regard to this clone: This specimen includes other DNA sequences encoding the same CDR3. The gene calls are TRBV18 and TRBJ1-5; D is undetermined. Between the trimmed V and J ends, which lost 3 bases and 0 bases, there was a span of 9 bases. This CDR3 is built from 15 residues. Germline V lookup: CDR1 KGHSH, CDR2 LQKENI. This chain's CDR3 is CASSPAGNSNQPQHF. CDR3 nucleotide sequence: TGTGCCAGCTCACCCGCCGGGAATAGCAATCAGCCCCAGCATTTT.

The CDR3 DNA reads TGTGCCAGCAGTGTCAGCGGGAAGGGAACGGATGAGCAGTTCTTC. Amino acids: CASSVSGKGTDEQFF. V and J are TRBV28 and TRBJ2-1, with 7 bases lining up with TRBD2. Germline CDR1 is MDHEN and CDR2 is SYDVKM. The V gene end was trimmed by 5 bases and the J gene end by 8 bases; junction bases not matched to a gene: 12. The CDR3 contains 15 residues.

This clone was counted a single time. The same CDR3 also results from other DNA sequences found in this sample. The chain carries TRBV18 and TRBJ1-1; 8 bases are shared with TRBD1. Germline V gene data show CDR1 as KGHSH and CDR2 as LQKENI. The CDR3 spans 15 residues. V lost 3 bases and J lost 0; bases outside the gene matches: 3. CDR3 bases: TGTGCCAGCTCACCCAGACAGGGGATGAACACTGAAGCTTTCTTT. The encoded protein is CASSPRQGMNTEAFF.

Only one count was recorded for this clone. This sequence joins TRBV2 and TRBJ2-7; TRBD1 matches 10 bases. V lost 4 bases to trimming and J lost 6 bases; unmatched junction nucleotides: 6. CDR3 length: 14 amino acids. Germline V CDR1 and CDR2: SNHLY, FYNNEI. The CDR3 loop reads CASSVDRGPLEQYF. CDR3 nucleotide sequence: TGTGCCAGCAGTGTCGACAGGGGGCCCCTCGAGCAGTACTTC.